These 29 T cell receptor beta chains came from one sample sequenced in a study of shared clonotypes between healthy human individuals. Using immunoSEQ multiplex PCR, the repertoire was profiled, and TCRdb retains in-frame clones only, with some absent. Here the sample spans roughly 2,300,000 clones, about 90% being singletons. The sample consisted of naive CD4+ T cells from PBMCs. Indicated subset: CD45RA+ positively selected. Source of these receptors: a man younger than 35 in good health. Some clones in this sample may be carry-over from other donors' samples.

The gene calls are TRBV4-2 and TRBJ2-2; D is unclear. The germline CDR1 and CDR2 sequences are LGHNA and YNFKEQ. The V gene lost 0 bases and the J gene lost 7 bases, with 12 bases spanning the gap. CDR3 length equals 15 residues. CDR3 sequence reads: CASSQEKLAIGELFF. CDR3 in DNA: TGTGCCAGCAGCCAAGAAAAGCTCGCGATCGGGGAGCTGTTTTTT.

The chain is built from TRBV5-1 and TRBJ2-2; D not certain. Trimming took 5 bases from V and 8 from J, leaving 13 bases between them. The CDR3 contains 13 residues. Germline CDR1 is SGHRS and CDR2 is YFSETQ. The CDR3 loop is CASRPEMAGELFF. The DNA of the CDR3 is TGCGCCAGCAGACCGGAGATGGCAGGGGAGCTGTTTTTT.

Note on this clone: Different DNA sequences within this sample yield the same CDR3. CDR3: CASSLRGVDTEAFF. In DNA form, the CDR3 reads TGTGCCAGCAGTTTACGGGGGGTGGACACTGAAGCTTTCTTT. J is TRBJ1-1 and V is TRBV28, with D tentatively TRBD1 (5 bases). V was shortened by 2 bases and J by 3 bases, with 10 bases between the two germline ends. The germline gives CDR1 MDHEN, CDR2 SYDVKM. The CDR3 has 14 amino acids.

The rearrangement links TRBV11-3 to TRBJ2-1; TRBD2 agrees at 15 bases. With 6 bases clipped from V and 1 base from J, the junction kept 7 bases outside the gene matches. Germline loops: CDR1 SGHNT, CDR2 YENEEA. CDR3 size: 18 residues. As DNA, the CDR3 is TGTGCCAGCAGTTCTGGACTAGCGGGAGGGAGGTCCTACAATGAGCAGTTCTTC. Amino acids: CASSSGLAGGRSYNEQFF.

The chain joins TRBV2 to TRBJ2-2; 8 bases are shared with TRBD1. V trimming: 2 bases; J trimming: 0 bases; junction bases outside the gene matches: 2. Per germline, CDR1 SNHLY and CDR2 FYNNEI. The CDR3 is made up of 16 amino acids. CDR3 amino acids: CASSEQGAANTGELFF. The CDR3 nucleotides are TGTGCCAGCAGTGAACAGGGGGCCGCGAACACCGGGGAGCTGTTTTTT.

The V gene is TRBV7-8, the J gene TRBJ1-1; 7 bases match TRBD1. The J segment lost 11 bases and the V segment lost 4 bases, leaving 10 bases of the junction unmatched. The CDR3 totals 13 residues. Germline assignment: CDR1 SGHVS and CDR2 FQNEAQ. As DNA, the CDR3 is TGTGCCAGCAGCTCTACCAGGGGGTTGCAGGCTTTCTTT. Its protein is CASSSTRGLQAFF.

The genes are TRBV5-5 and TRBJ1-2; D is unresolved. This CDR3 contains 15 residues. Trimming removed 1 base from V and 3 bases from J, with 13 bases in between. From germline, CDR1 is SGHKS and CDR2 YYEKEE (reference sequence). CDR3 nucleotides: TGTGCCAGCAGCTTGTGGGCCAGGTCTGACTATGGCTACACCTTC. Translation: CASSLWARSDYGYTF.

As for this clone: The same CDR3 is also encoded by other DNA sequences in this sample. The chain has TRBV5-1 and TRBJ1-1; TRBD1 might be the D (5 bases). The length of the CDR3 is 16 residues. CDR1 is SGHRS, CDR2 YFSETQ, per germline. Trimming cost V 0 bases and J 0 bases, with 12 bases left between them. This CDR3 is CASSLGQGSMNTEAFF. The CDR3 coding sequence is TGCGCCAGCAGCTTGGGGCAGGGCTCGATGAACACTGAAGCTTTCTTT. The entire variable domain, with the rest obtained from reference TRBV5-1 and TRBJ1-1, is as follows: KAGVTQTPRYLIKTRGQQVTLSCSPISGHRSVSWYQQTPGQGLQFLFEYFSETQRNKGNFPGRFSGRQFSNSRSEMNVSTLELGDSALYLCASSLGQGSMNTEAFFGQGTRLTVV.

The chain carries TRBV5-6 and TRBJ2-7, with 7 bases that match TRBD1. The CDR3 length is 16 residues. V dropped 2 bases and J dropped 3; count of bases not matched to a gene: 11. CDR1 is SGHDT, CDR2 YYEEEE, per germline. For the CDR3, the DNA is TGTGCCAGCAGCTTAGTAGTTGGACAGGTCTACTACGAGCAGTACTTC. Its protein product is CASSLVVGQVYYEQYF.

This chain links TRBV28 with TRBJ1-2; no reliable D call. Trimming removed 4 bases at V and 2 bases at J, with 8 bases between. Germline CDR1 MDHEN, CDR2 SYDVKM. This CDR3 is built from 13 residues. The CDR3 region is CASSSGRNYGYTF. CDR3 nucleotides: TGTGCCAGCAGTTCAGGACGGAACTATGGCTACACCTTC.

This sequence joins TRBV2 and TRBJ2-3, with a weak D call TRBD2 (6 bases). Trimming left V 8 bases short and J 0 bases short, with 15 bases between. The CDR3 consists of 15 residues. Per the germline V gene, CDR1 is SNHLY and CDR2 is FYNNEI. In nucleotides, the CDR3 is TGTGCCAGCCAGCAGCGGGTTTCTAGCACAGATACGCAGTATTTT. This encodes CASQQRVSSTDTQYF.

Only one count was recorded for this clone. The rearrangement links TRBV4-1 to TRBJ2-3; a weak D match, TRBD1 (6 bases). Germline CDR1 MGHRA, CDR2 YSYEKL. V was pared by 3 bases and J by 3 bases, with 10 bases between. There are 14 residues in the CDR3. As DNA, the CDR3 is TGCGCCAGCAGCCACTTCAGGGGAACAGATACGCAGTATTTT. Protein sequence: CASSHFRGTDTQYF.

V and J are TRBV18 and TRBJ2-1, with D possibly TRBD2 on 5 matching bases. CDR1 and CDR2 (germline): KGHSH, LQKENI. The V gene lost 3 bases and the J gene lost 4 bases, with 10 bases spanning the gap. The CDR3 length is 14 residues. This CDR3 is CASSPRTGYNEQFF. CDR3 nucleotide sequence: TGTGCCAGCTCACCCCGGACTGGTTACAATGAGCAGTTCTTC.

About this clone: This sample also contains other DNA sequences that code for the same CDR3. V and J are TRBV7-3 and TRBJ2-2; D unclear. Germline values: CDR1 SGHTA, CDR2 FQGTGA. The CDR3 has 13 amino acids. Trimming cost V 2 bases and J 6 bases, with 7 bases left between them. The chain's CDR3 is CASSLSGAGELFF. CDR3 sequence (DNA): TGTGCCAGCAGCTTATCTGGCGCCGGGGAGCTGTTTTTT.

J is TRBJ1-2 and V is TRBV6-1; unclear D gene. The CDR3 covers 15 residues. Trimming took off 7 bases at V and 0 bases at J, with 15 bases between the two ends. In germline, CDR1 is MNHNS, CDR2 SASEGT. This CDR3 is CASISQPHTNYGYTF. The CDR3 DNA is TGTGCCAGCATTAGTCAGCCCCACACTAACTATGGCTACACCTTC.

This clone was recorded once. The J gene is TRBJ2-7, the V gene TRBV29-1; 7 bases match TRBD1. CDR1 and CDR2 (germline): SQVTM, ANQGSEA. J was trimmed by 1 base and V by 3 bases; bases with no gene match: 3. This CDR3 is built from 13 residues. This CDR3 is CSVDVRGSYEQYF. The CDR3 nucleotides are TGCAGCGTTGATGTCAGGGGGTCCTACGAGCAGTACTTC.

This chain uses TRBV5-1 with TRBJ2-7, with 8 bases identical to TRBD2. The ends lost 4 bases at V and 1 base at J; junction bases unmatched: 4. This CDR3 comprises 14 residues. Germline V gene data show CDR1 as SGHRS and CDR2 as YFSETQ. CDR3 loop: CASSNPSGSYEQYF. CDR3 nucleotides: TGCGCCAGCAGCAATCCTAGCGGGTCCTACGAGCAGTACTTC.

The chain combines TRBV7-9 with TRBJ2-5; possibly TRBD2 for D (7 bases). From germline, CDR1 is SEHNR and CDR2 FQNEAQ (reference sequence). Trimming pared 4 bases from V and 5 bases from J, leaving 14 bases between. CDR3 length: 14 amino acids. The CDR3 region has the DNA TGTGCCAGCAGCTCCACCGGGGGGCGTGAGACCCAGTACTTC. Encoded protein: CASSSTGGRETQYF.

This clone appeared a single time. The chain employs TRBV11-3 and TRBJ2-5, with a possible D match to TRBD2 (5 bases). The V gene lost 5 bases and the J gene lost 3 bases, with 13 bases spanning the gap. Germline assignment: CDR1 SGHNT and CDR2 YENEEA. The CDR3 has 14 amino acids. The CDR3 spells CASSPRSGEETQYF. The CDR3 region has the DNA TGTGCCAGCAGCCCCCGGAGCGGTGAAGAGACCCAGTACTTC. The entire variable domain, with the rest obtained from reference TRBV11-3 and TRBJ2-5, is as follows: EAGVVQSPRYKIIEKKQPVAFWCNPISGHNTLYWYLQNLGQGPELLIRYENEEAVDDSQLPKDRFSAERLKGVDSTLKIQPAELGDSAVYLCASSPRSGEETQYFGPGTRLLVL.

The V and J genes are TRBV28 and TRBJ2-3, with D maybe TRBD2 (6 bases). This CDR3 comprises 16 residues. V dropped 2 bases and J dropped 4 bases, with 16 bases sitting between them. Per the germline V gene, CDR1 is MDHEN and CDR2 is SYDVKM. CDR3 nucleotide sequence: TGTGCCAGCAGTTTAACGGGCGGGACGAGGGCAGATACGCAGTATTTT. Its translation is CASSLTGGTRADTQYF. Based on the CDR3 plus reference TRBV28 and TRBJ2-3, the full variable domain is DVKVTQSSRYLVKRTGEKVFLECVQDMDHENMFWYRQDPGLGLRLIYFSYDVKMKEKGDIPEGYSVSREKKERFSLILESASTNQTSMYLCASSLTGGTRADTQYFGPGTRLTVL.

The chain employs TRBV7-2 and TRBJ1-3; maybe TRBD1 (6 bases). Germline CDR1 and CDR2: SGHTA and FQGNSA. The CDR3 has 16 amino acids. Trimming removed 5 bases from V and 0 bases from J, with 14 bases in between. This chain's CDR3 is CASSQWTVPSGNTIYF. In nucleotides, the CDR3 is TGTGCCAGCAGCCAGTGGACAGTGCCCTCTGGAAACACCATATATTTT.

This chain connects TRBV23-1 to TRBJ1-5; D unclear. TRBV23-1 falls under the ORF class, with uncertain function. Trimming left V 7 bases short and J 6 bases short, with 10 bases between. The CDR3 has 12 amino acids. Here the CDR3 DNA reads TGCGCCAGCACCCATCCGGTTCAGCCCCAGCATTTT. Translated, it gives CASTHPVQPQHF.

J is TRBJ1-2 and V is TRBV27, with TRBD1 identical over 7 bases. Losses at the gene ends were 6 bases for V and 4 bases for J; bases not matched to a gene: 8. The CDR3 loop spans 14 amino acids. The germline V gene encodes CDR1 MNHEY and CDR2 SMNVEV (reference sequence). The CDR3: CASSRDRGTYGYTF. CDR3 in DNA: TGTGCCAGCAGCCGGGACAGAGGAACCTATGGCTACACCTTC.

This sequence joins TRBV5-1 and TRBJ2-1; D tentatively reads TRBD1 or TRBD2 (5 bases each). Germline V lookup: CDR1 SGHRS, CDR2 YFSETQ. The CDR3 contains 15 residues. V dropped 0 bases and J dropped 2 bases, with 9 bases sitting between them. The CDR3 sequence: CASSLDEGPYNEQFF. CDR3 in DNA: TGCGCCAGCAGCTTGGATGAGGGGCCCTACAATGAGCAGTTCTTC.

The chain combines TRBV7-3 with TRBJ2-7, with 8 bases lining up with TRBD2. CDR1 and CDR2 from the germline V gene are SGHTA and FQGTGA. The CDR3 consists of 16 residues. The junction had 11 bases not matched to a gene; V was cut back by 5 bases and J by 2 bases. CDR3 nucleotide sequence: TGTGCCAGCAGCCCCTATCCGGCGGGAGGCCCCTACGAGCAGTACTTC. Its protein product is CASSPYPAGGPYEQYF.

This chain connects TRBV13 to TRBJ2-5, with TRBD1 as a possible D gene (6 bases). This CDR3 is 13 amino acids long. Trimming cost V 6 bases and J 5 bases, with 13 bases left between them. Germline CDR1 is PRHDT and CDR2 is FYEKMQ (reference sequence). The CDR3 DNA is TGTGCCAGCAGGCCCCAGGGGCGTGAGACCCAGTACTTC. Translated, it gives CASRPQGRETQYF.

V gene TRBV6-5 combines with J gene TRBJ1-2, with D unresolved. Germline values: CDR1 MNHEY, CDR2 SVGAGI. Deletions cut 6 bases from V and 8 bases from J, with 19 bases between. CDR3 length: 14 residues. Here the CDR3 DNA reads TGTGCCAGCAGAAAGGCGGGAGGATTCGGGGGCTACACCTTC. This gives the protein CASRKAGGFGGYTF.

The chain uses TRBV25-1 and TRBJ2-7, with D maybe TRBD2 (5 bases). Trimming took off 8 bases at V and 5 bases at J, with 16 bases between the two ends. This CDR3 is built from 13 residues. Germline V lookup: CDR1 MGHDK, CDR2 SYGVNS. Here the CDR3 DNA reads TGTGCCAGCTCCAACGCGGGTTTACACGAGCAGTACTTC. Translation: CASSNAGLHEQYF.

This clone was counted a few times. This chain connects TRBV29-1 to TRBJ1-5; D is possibly TRBD1 (5 bases). CDR1 is SQVTM, CDR2 ANQGSEA, per germline. The CDR3 runs to 12 residues. Between the trimmed V and J ends, which lost 7 bases and 7 bases, there was a span of 14 bases. The CDR3: CSAGGWGQPQHF. The CDR3, as DNA: TGCAGCGCAGGAGGATGGGGGCAGCCCCAGCATTTT.